Shown below are 23 T cell receptor beta chains from a single sample sequenced in a study of cytomegalovirus exposure and HLA in healthy donors. It was with 60 Vbeta and 13 Jbeta primers that the PCR ran. TCRdb's table, derived via immunoSEQ multiplex PCR, lists solely in-frame clones and lacks some. The sample records 150,000 to 200,000 clones, 75% to 90% being singletons. Sequenced material: PBMCs. The receptors derive from a man aged 40-49 years in good health and CMV-seropositive.

This chain uses TRBV19 with TRBJ2-2, with 8 positions matching TRBD2. Trimming removed 2 bases from V and 4 bases from J; junction bases left unmatched: 6. The CDR3 spans 16 residues. Per the germline V gene, CDR1 is LNHDA and CDR2 is SQIVND (reference sequence). The CDR3 reads CASSIPAGGTTGELFF. Written as DNA, the CDR3 is TGTGCCAGTAGTATACCGGCGGGGGGAACCACCGGGGAGCTGTTTTTT.

The chain recombines TRBV19 with TRBJ1-4, with D unclear. V was pared by 4 bases and J by 0 bases, with 15 bases between. The germline gives CDR1 LNHDA, CDR2 SQIVND (reference sequence). The CDR3 loop spans 17 amino acids. CDR3 region: CASSTTDAFSTNEKLFF. The DNA of the CDR3 is TGTGCCAGTAGTACCACCGATGCGTTCTCAACTAATGAAAAACTGTTTTTT.

The rearrangement links TRBV7-9 to TRBJ2-1, with 10 positions matching TRBD1. CDR1 SEHNR and CDR2 FQNEAQ come from the germline V gene (reference sequence). The CDR3 consists of 15 residues. With 6 bases clipped from V and 7 bases from J, the junction kept 9 bases outside the gene matches. The CDR3, as DNA: TGTGCCAGCAGTTCAGTCCGGGACAGGGGAAATGAGCAGTTCTTC. This encodes CASSSVRDRGNEQFF.

CDR3 in DNA: TGTGCCAGTAGAGGCCTCATACAGGGGGCCAATGAAAAACTGTTTTTT. Protein sequence: CASRGLIQGANEKLFF. This chain links TRBV19 with TRBJ1-4; 9 bases align to TRBD1. J gave up 5 bases and V 6 bases, and 10 bases lay outside the gene matches. The germline gives CDR1 LNHDA, CDR2 SQIVND (reference sequence). The CDR3 totals 16 residues.

The CDR3, as DNA: TGTGCCAGCCAAGCGGGGGGGCTTGGGACCCAGTACTTC. Translated: CASQAGGLGTQYF. The chain employs TRBV6-5 and TRBJ2-5; TRBD2 aligns across 10 bases. The CDR3 has 13 residues. V shed 8 bases, J shed 7 bases, and the junction held 7 bases outside the gene matches. Germline assignment: CDR1 MNHEY and CDR2 SVGAGI.

With respect to this clone: One junction end does not reproduce the germline sequence, and a read error may be involved. The V gene is TRBV7-2, the J gene TRBJ2-3; TRBD1 matches at 7 bases. The length of the CDR3 is 13 residues. CDR1 is SGHTA and CDR2 is FQGNSA in the germline V gene. CDR3 sequence reads: CATSRDSGDTQYF. The CDR3 nucleotides read TGTGCCACCAGCCGGGACAGCGGTGATACGCAGTATTTT.

In this sample, this clone turned up a few times. The gene calls are TRBV7-9 and TRBJ2-1, with D maybe TRBD2 (6 bases). Trimming cost V 7 bases and J 4 bases, with 14 bases left between them. The CDR3 length is 14 residues. Germline values: CDR1 SEHNR, CDR2 FQNEAQ (reference sequence). The CDR3 protein is CASTIGGLYNEQFF. CDR3 coding DNA: TGTGCCAGCACCATTGGGGGGTTATACAATGAGCAGTTCTTC.

The V gene is TRBV28, the J gene TRBJ2-5; TRBD2 agrees at 12 bases. Germline assignment: CDR1 MDHEN and CDR2 SYDVKM. Trimming cost V 6 bases and J 4 bases; bases outside gene matches: 3. The CDR3 spans 14 residues. As DNA, the CDR3 is TGTGCCAGCAGGACTAGCGGGGGAATAGAGACCCAGTACTTC. As protein: CASRTSGGIETQYF.

This chain links TRBV19 with TRBJ1-6; D is perhaps TRBD1 (5 bases). Trimming removed 3 bases at V and 10 bases at J, with 10 bases between. The length of the CDR3 is 13 residues. Germline CDR1 reads LNHDA; CDR2 reads SQIVND (reference sequence). The chain's CDR3 is CASSMQGGSPLHF. The CDR3 nucleotides are TGTGCCAGTAGTATGCAGGGAGGGTCACCCCTCCACTTT.

The chain recombines TRBV9 with TRBJ1-6, with D perhaps matching TRBD1 (5 bases). Per the germline V gene, CDR1 is SGDLS and CDR2 is YYNGEE. V was pared by 4 bases and J by 7 bases, with 15 bases between. This CDR3 contains 15 residues. For the CDR3, the DNA is TGTGCCAGCAGCCCTCGACAGCCAGGAAATTCACCCCTCCACTTT. Its translation is CASSPRQPGNSPLHF.

The V and J genes are TRBV11-2 and TRBJ2-5; no definite D call. The ends were cut back, 5 bases at V and 5 bases at J, with 6 bases in the middle. The CDR3 has 11 amino acids. CDR1 SGHAT and CDR2 FQNNGV come from the germline V gene. The CDR3 sequence is CASSPLETQYF. CDR3 coding DNA: TGTGCCAGCAGCCCCTTGGAGACCCAGTACTTC.

The chain couples TRBV5-5 to TRBJ2-2, with 7 bases that match TRBD1. In germline, CDR1 is SGHKS, CDR2 YYEKEE (reference sequence). V dropped 2 bases and J dropped 7; count of bases not matched to a gene: 8. This CDR3 spans 15 amino acids. Here the CDR3 reads CASSFFGQDFGELFF. The CDR3, as DNA: TGTGCCAGCAGCTTTTTTGGACAGGATTTCGGGGAGCTGTTTTTT.

This clone was observed a handful of times. The genes are TRBV4-1 and TRBJ1-3; D gene ambiguous. CDR3 size: 15 residues. Trimming shortened V by 0 bases and J by 0 bases, and 6 bases separated the two germline ends. Germline loops: CDR1 MGHRA, CDR2 YSYEKL. Here the CDR3 reads CASSQERGSGNTIYF. The CDR3 DNA reads as TGCGCCAGCAGCCAAGAACGGGGCTCTGGAAACACCATATATTTT.

The rearrangement joins TRBV28 to TRBJ2-7; D uncertain. CDR3 length equals 13 residues. Trimming removed 6 bases from V and 2 bases from J, with 11 bases in between. Per the germline V gene, CDR1 is MDHEN and CDR2 is SYDVKM. The CDR3 protein is CASRLDWPYEQYF. Here the CDR3 DNA reads TGTGCCAGCAGGCTAGACTGGCCCTACGAGCAGTACTTC.

V and J are TRBV2 and TRBJ1-1; D not certain. The V gene's germline CDR1 is SNHLY and CDR2 FYNNEI. The CDR3 covers 14 residues. V shed 5 bases and J shed 0 bases, with 10 bases lying between them. In DNA form, the CDR3 reads TGTGCCAGCAGTCCCGGGATAATGAACACTGAAGCTTTCTTT. Protein sequence: CASSPGIMNTEAFF.

The chain recombines TRBV25-1 with TRBJ1-3; tentative D call: TRBD1 (6 bases). Germline V gene data show CDR1 as MGHDK and CDR2 as SYGVNS. The CDR3 sequence is 13 residues long. V gave up 10 bases and J gave up 4 bases, with 14 bases separating them. CDR3 protein: CATSQGQGNTIYF. The CDR3 nucleotides are TGTGCCACCTCCCAGGGACAAGGAAACACCATATATTTT.

This chain links TRBV6-5 with TRBJ2-7; 9 bases match TRBD2. This CDR3 comprises 13 residues. Germline values: CDR1 MNHEY, CDR2 SVGAGI. The ends lost 5 bases at V and 6 bases at J; junction bases unmatched: 5. The CDR3 region has the DNA TGTGCCAGCAGTGTAGCGGGGGAGGTCGAGCAGTACTTC. It specifies CASSVAGEVEQYF.

This chain links TRBV19 with TRBJ2-7; no clear D. V gave up 5 bases and J gave up 5 bases, with 19 bases separating them. Germline CDR1 reads LNHDA; CDR2 reads SQIVND (reference sequence). The CDR3 sequence is 15 residues long. The DNA for the CDR3 is TGTGCCAGTAGTTCTACCGGGTCCCAGATGGACGAGCAGTACTTC. This codes for CASSSTGSQMDEQYF.

This clone was recorded a few times. This chain uses TRBV4-3 with TRBJ1-2; D may be TRBD1 (5 bases). V dropped 0 bases and J dropped 2 bases, with 10 bases sitting between them. Germline loops: CDR1 LGHNA, CDR2 YSLEER. This CDR3 region has 15 residues. In DNA, the CDR3 is TGCGCCAGCAGCCAAGATAAGGGGAAGAACTATGGCTACACCTTC. Its translation: CASSQDKGKNYGYTF.

The chain uses TRBV5-4 and TRBJ2-3; 12 bases are a match to TRBD2. CDR3 length equals 15 residues. V was clipped by 4 bases and J by 3 bases; unmatched bases: 3. CDR1 is SGHNT, CDR2 YYREEE, per germline (reference sequence). The CDR3 DNA is TGTGCCAGCAGCCCCGGACTAGCGGGGACAGATACGCAGTATTTT. Protein product: CASSPGLAGTDTQYF. The full variable domain, with the rest looked up from reference TRBV5-4 and TRBJ2-3, is ETGVTQSPTHLIKTRGQQVTLRCSSQSGHNTVSWYQQALGQGPQFIFQYYREEENGRGNFPPRFSGLQFPNYSSELNVNALELDDSALYLCASSPGLAGTDTQYFGPGTRLTVL.

The CDR3 sequence: CASSQSGGQETQYF. The DNA for the CDR3 is TGTGCCAGCAGTCAAAGCGGGGGGCAAGAGACCCAGTACTTC. The chain is built from TRBV2 and TRBJ2-5; 9 bases are shared with TRBD2. Losses at the gene ends were 5 bases for V and 2 bases for J; bases not matched to a gene: 3. Germline CDR1 and CDR2: SNHLY and FYNNEI. CDR3 length: 14 amino acids.

This clone was observed a handful of times. The V gene is TRBV7-6, the J gene TRBJ1-2; a possible D gene is TRBD1 (5 bases). With 5 bases removed from V and 2 bases from J, the gap between germline ends came to 30 bases. Germline-derived CDR1 and CDR2 are SGHVS and FNYEAQ. CDR3 length: 20 residues. The CDR3 bases are TGTGCCAGCAGCCCTAGGGTAGGGCGCCGAGCTCAAGGGGTAAACTATGGCTACACCTTC. Its translation: CASSPRVGRRAQGVNYGYTF.

The CDR3 region has the DNA TGTGCCATCAGCGAGGACAGGCAAATTTCACCCCTCCACTTT. This codes for CAISEDRQISPLHF. The rearrangement uses TRBV10-3 and TRBJ1-6; 7 bases agree with TRBD1. The ends lost 6 bases at V and 9 bases at J; junction bases unmatched: 8. Germline CDR1 reads ENHRY; CDR2 reads SYGVKD. The CDR3 consists of 14 residues.